A single sample is the source of the 14 T cell receptor beta chains below, sequenced in a study of blood T cell repertoires in COVID-19. The protocol was immunoSEQ multiplex PCR, while the TCRdb copy is restricted to in-frame clones and leaves out a portion. The sample includes 200,000 to 300,000 clones, about 84% of them seen just once. The sample was PBMCs or T cells enriched from blood (not recorded which). The receptors originated from a woman aged 50 to 60 who had recovered from COVID-19.

This clone was counted ten times or more. CDR3 sequence reads: CASSPTGGRPEGYTF. The CDR3 nucleotides are TGTGCCAGCAGCCCGACAGGGGGTCGCCCGGAAGGCTACACCTTC. V is TRBV7-2 and J is TRBJ1-2; 9 bases are shared with TRBD1. V trimming: 5 bases; J trimming: 8 bases; junction bases outside the gene matches: 12. Per germline, CDR1 SGHTA and CDR2 FQGNSA. The CDR3 length is 15 residues.

This clone was seen once. CDR3 coding DNA: TGTGCCAGCAGTGAAGGGGGACAGCCCTACGAGCAGTACTTC. Its translation: CASSEGGQPYEQYF. The rearrangement links TRBV6-1 to TRBJ2-7; 7 bases match TRBD1. V lost 1 base and J lost 2; bases outside the gene matches: 2. There are 14 residues in the CDR3. CDR1 and CDR2 from the germline V gene are MNHNS and SASEGT.

This clone was seen only a few times. This sequence joins TRBV7-6 and TRBJ1-3, with D possibly matching TRBD1 (6 bases). Trimming took 3 bases from V and 8 from J, leaving 14 bases between them. The CDR3 extends over 14 amino acids. The germline V gene encodes CDR1 SGHVS and CDR2 FNYEAQ. CDR3 nucleotide sequence: TGTGCCAGCAGCTTGGGGGCAGCGGGATACACCATATATTTT. As protein: CASSLGAAGYTIYF.

This clone was seen only a few times. This chain uses TRBV30 with TRBJ1-2; TRBD1 is a possible D gene (6 bases). This CDR3 is built from 14 residues. The V and J ends lost 4 bases and 6 bases respectively, with 18 bases between them. The germline CDR1 and CDR2 sequences are GTSNPN and SVGIG (reference sequence). The CDR3 spells CAWTRGQFQNGYTF. The CDR3 DNA sequence: TGTGCCTGGACTAGAGGACAGTTCCAAAATGGCTACACCTTC.

The J gene is TRBJ2-1, the V gene TRBV24-1, with a tentative D call TRBD2 (6 bases). CDR3 length: 16 residues. Germline V lookup: CDR1 KGHDR, CDR2 SFDVKD. V was clipped by 6 bases and J by 0 bases, with 14 bases between them. The chain's CDR3 is CATSRRASSSYNEQFF. CDR3 sequence (DNA): TGTGCCACCAGTCGGAGGGCCTCGAGCTCCTACAATGAGCAGTTCTTC.

J is TRBJ2-6 and V is TRBV7-2, with TRBD1 matching over 8 bases. Germline CDR1 is SGHTA and CDR2 is FQGNSA. The CDR3 is 18 residues long. Trimming cost V 1 base and J 0 bases; bases outside gene matches: 5. This chain's CDR3 is CASSLVRTGSSGANVLTF. The DNA for the CDR3 is TGTGCCAGCAGCTTAGTGAGGACAGGGAGCTCTGGGGCCAACGTCCTGACTTTC.

J is TRBJ2-3 and V is TRBV19; D might be TRBD1 (5 bases). CDR3 size: 14 residues. CDR1 and CDR2 (germline): LNHDA, SQIVND (reference sequence). Trimming pared 4 bases from V and 4 bases from J, leaving 12 bases between. Here the CDR3 reads CASSKGKRADTQYF. CDR3 bases: TGTGCCAGTAGTAAGGGGAAAAGGGCAGATACGCAGTATTTT. Drawing the rest from reference TRBV19 and TRBJ2-3, the complete variable domain is DGGITQSPKYLFRKEGQNVTLSCEQNLNHDAMYWYRQDPGQGLRLIYYSQIVNDFQKGDIAEGYSVSREKKESFPLTVTSAQKNPTAFYLCASSKGKRADTQYFGPGTRLTVL.

The chain uses TRBV11-2 and TRBJ1-3, with 7 bases identical to TRBD1. The V and J ends lost 5 bases and 0 bases, in that order; junction bases with no gene match: 7. Germline values: CDR1 SGHAT, CDR2 FQNNGV. This CDR3 spans 16 amino acids. CDR3 sequence: CASSLNRGHSGNTIYF. Written as DNA, the CDR3 is TGTGCCAGCAGCCTGAACAGGGGTCACTCTGGAAACACCATATATTTT.

V and J are TRBV14 and TRBJ2-1; 14 bases agree with TRBD2. From germline, CDR1 is SGHDN and CDR2 FVKESK. This CDR3 contains 15 residues. Losses at the gene ends were 1 base for V and 8 bases for J; bases not matched to a gene: 1. In DNA form, the CDR3 reads TGTGCCAGCAGCCAAGGACTAGCGGGAGGGTATGAGCAGTTCTTC. It encodes CASSQGLAGGYEQFF.

The chain recombines TRBV18 with TRBJ1-5, with 9 bases lining up with TRBD1. Germline loops: CDR1 KGHSH, CDR2 LQKENI. This CDR3 comprises 14 residues. V gave up 5 bases and J gave up 4 bases; unmatched junction bases: 3. The CDR3 sequence: CASSIGTGNQPQHF. CDR3 coding DNA: TGTGCCAGCTCAATCGGGACAGGGAATCAGCCCCAGCATTTT.

V usage is TRBV30 and J usage is TRBJ2-5; tentatively, D is TRBD1 (5 bases). Deletions cut 0 bases from V and 1 base from J, with 12 bases between. CDR1 is GTSNPN and CDR2 is SVGIG in the germline V gene (reference sequence). CDR3 length equals 15 residues. This chain's CDR3 is CAWSVHRLPQETQYF. The CDR3 DNA follows: TGTGCCTGGAGTGTACACAGGCTACCCCAAGAGACCCAGTACTTC. Full variable domain (rest looked up from reference TRBV30 and TRBJ2-5): SQTIHQWPATLVQPVGSPLSLECTVEGTSNPNLYWYRQAAGRGLQLLFYSVGIGQISSEVPQNLSASRPQDRQFILSSKKLLLSDSGFYLCAWSVHRLPQETQYFGPGTRLLVL.

The chain employs TRBV5-6 and TRBJ2-7; D possibly corresponds to TRBD2 (6 bases). Trimming stripped 4 bases from V and 3 bases from J, with 14 bases between. From germline, CDR1 is SGHDT and CDR2 YYEEEE. The CDR3 extends over 14 amino acids. CDR3 in DNA: TGTGCCAGCAGCCCGGCGGGGCAATACTACGAGCAGTACTTC. As protein: CASSPAGQYYEQYF.

This chain joins TRBV12-3 or TRBV12-4 and TRBJ1-2; no firm D call. This CDR3 comprises 13 residues. V lost 2 bases, J lost 8 bases, and 12 bases lay in between. The CDR3 spells CASSLRRIGGYTF. The CDR3 nucleotides are TGTGCCAGCAGTTTAAGGAGGATCGGAGGCTACACCTTC.

This clone was counted only a few times. The genes are TRBV11-3 and TRBJ2-5; 7 positions match TRBD2. This CDR3 is 17 amino acids long. In germline, CDR1 is SGHNT, CDR2 YENEEA. The ends lost 3 bases at V and 0 bases at J; junction bases unmatched: 10. The DNA of the CDR3 is TGTGCCAGCAGCTTGGGTCAGCGGGGTGGTGACCAAGAGACCCAGTACTTC. This sequence encodes CASSLGQRGGDQETQYF.